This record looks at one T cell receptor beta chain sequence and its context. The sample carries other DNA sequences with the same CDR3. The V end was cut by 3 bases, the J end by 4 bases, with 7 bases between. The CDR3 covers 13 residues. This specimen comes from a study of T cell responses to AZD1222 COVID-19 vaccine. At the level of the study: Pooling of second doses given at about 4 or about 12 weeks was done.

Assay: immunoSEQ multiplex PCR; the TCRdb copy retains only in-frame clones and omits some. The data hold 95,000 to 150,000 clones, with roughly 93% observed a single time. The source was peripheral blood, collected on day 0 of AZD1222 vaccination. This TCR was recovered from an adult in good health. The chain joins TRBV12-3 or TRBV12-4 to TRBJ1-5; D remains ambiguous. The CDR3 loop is CASSFSGNQPQHF. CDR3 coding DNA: TGTGCCAGCAGTTTTTCGGGAAATCAGCCCCAGCATTTT.